The TCR beta chain described here comes from a study of blood T cell repertoires in COVID-19. About the research overall: Sites in the United States, Italy and Spain provided acute and convalescent COVID-19 samples. In each case, the material was cDNA or gDNA derived from T cells, B-cell-depleted T cells, or PBMCs.

Germline CDR1 MGHRA, CDR2 YSYEKL. Trimming cost V 4 bases and J 0 bases, with 10 bases left between them. The CDR3 totals 16 residues. Original analysis: Amplification of reference gene primers was used by the study to estimate nucleated cell counts. Only in-frame clones appear in the TCRdb table, and some are missing; sequencing was by immunoSEQ multiplex PCR. Clonal size and the V and J genes are those of that table, whereas D and trimming came from the DNA. The sample yields 40,000 to 45,000 clones, roughly nine tenths seen once. The chain links TRBV4-1 to TRBJ2-6, with D possibly TRBD2 on 6 matching bases. Sequenced sample: peripheral blood. This sequence was found in a man aged 50-60 years with active COVID-19. DNA for the CDR3: TGCGCCAGCAGCCCCGACGGGAGCTCTGGGGCCAACGTCCTGACTTTC. Amino acid sequence: CASSPDGSSGANVLTF.